This T cell receptor beta chain was sequenced in a study of T cell responses to AZD1222 COVID-19 vaccine. General study points: Spike-specific TCR breadth and depth went up after people got two AZD1222 doses. Targeting of unmutated variant regions was reportedly seen in nearly half of spike-specific TCRs. The donor cohort was predominantly white British with a female majority, and clonal diversity may have been underestimated. Just a handful of AZD1222 recipients were seropositive at baseline.

Repertoires were generated with immunoSEQ multiplex PCR, while TCRdb's copy carries only in-frame clones and drops some. This table has roughly 120,000 clones, roughly 85% appearing once. The CDR3 runs 16 residues. The germline V gene encodes CDR1 MGHRA and CDR2 YSYEKL. Trimming took 3 bases from V and 4 from J; bases not matched to a gene: 8. A word on this clone: Antigen specificity is unknown.

The sample in question was peripheral blood, obtained on day 0 of MenACWY control vaccination. The V gene is TRBV4-1, the J gene TRBJ1-5, with 8 bases matching TRBD1. The TCR sequence derives from an adult in good health. CDR3: CASSQAITGGNQPQHF. In DNA form, the CDR3 reads TGCGCCAGCAGCCAGGCCATTACAGGGGGAAATCAGCCCCAGCATTTT.